Described below is a single T cell receptor beta chain sequence and its context. The data originate from a study of blood T cell repertoires in COVID-19. In the authors' workflow: Counts of nucleated cells, estimated from reference gene primer amplification, were obtained. Libraries were prepared by immunoSEQ multiplex PCR; TCRdb keeps only in-frame clonotypes and omits some of them. For V, J and clone size, that table is used; D and trimming come from the DNA. The table lists tens of thousands of clones, about 71% of them singletons. Trimming cost V 3 bases and J 9 bases, with 18 bases left between them. The germline V gene has CDR1 MDHEN and CDR2 SYDVKM. This CDR3 has 15 amino acids.

Source material: peripheral blood. The sequence came from a woman in her 70s with acute or convalescent COVID-19. This chain joins TRBV28 and TRBJ1-5; D is possibly TRBD1 (6 bases). The CDR3 is CASSLSLQGSGPQHF. The CDR3 DNA sequence: TGTGCCAGCAGTTTGTCTTTACAGGGCAGCGGGCCCCAGCATTTT.